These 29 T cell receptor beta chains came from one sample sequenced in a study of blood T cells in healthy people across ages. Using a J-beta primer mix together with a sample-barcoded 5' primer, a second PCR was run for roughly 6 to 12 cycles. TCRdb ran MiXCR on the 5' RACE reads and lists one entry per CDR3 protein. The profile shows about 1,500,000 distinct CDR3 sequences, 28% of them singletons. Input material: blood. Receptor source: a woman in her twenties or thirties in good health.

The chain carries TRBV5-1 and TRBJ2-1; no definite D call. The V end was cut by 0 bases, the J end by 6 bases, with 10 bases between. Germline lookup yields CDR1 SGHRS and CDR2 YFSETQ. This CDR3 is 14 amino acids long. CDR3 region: CASSLGSTGNEQFF. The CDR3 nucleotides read TGCGCCAGCAGCTTGGGGTCGACGGGCAATGAGCAGTTCTTC.

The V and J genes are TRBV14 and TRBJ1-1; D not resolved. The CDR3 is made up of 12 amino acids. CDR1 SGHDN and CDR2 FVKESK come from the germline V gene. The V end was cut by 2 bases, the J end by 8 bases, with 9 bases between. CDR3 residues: CASSQSRNEAFF. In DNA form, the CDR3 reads TGTGCCAGCAGCCAATCCCGCAACGAAGCTTTCTTT.

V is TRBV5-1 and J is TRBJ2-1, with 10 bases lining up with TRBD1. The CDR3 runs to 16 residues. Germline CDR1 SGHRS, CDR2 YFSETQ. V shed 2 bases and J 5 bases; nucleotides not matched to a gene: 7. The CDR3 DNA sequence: TGCGCCAGCAGCTTTTCCAGACAGGGGGCCCACAATGAGCAGTTCTTC. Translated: CASSFSRQGAHNEQFF.

The CDR3 coding sequence is TGTGCCAGCAGCAACCTCAGGGACCCCTACGAGCAGTACTTC. Residues: CASSNLRDPYEQYF. V and J are TRBV11-2 and TRBJ2-7; either TRBD1 or TRBD2 may supply D (5 bases each). Trimming cost V 5 bases and J 2 bases, with 13 bases left between them. There are 14 residues in the CDR3. The germline gives CDR1 SGHAT, CDR2 FQNNGV.

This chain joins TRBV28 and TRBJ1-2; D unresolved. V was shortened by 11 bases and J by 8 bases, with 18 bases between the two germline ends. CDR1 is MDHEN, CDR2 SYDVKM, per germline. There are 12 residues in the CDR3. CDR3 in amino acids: CASKEVLKGYTF. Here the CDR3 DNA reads TGTGCCTCCAAAGAGGTATTGAAAGGCTACACCTTC.

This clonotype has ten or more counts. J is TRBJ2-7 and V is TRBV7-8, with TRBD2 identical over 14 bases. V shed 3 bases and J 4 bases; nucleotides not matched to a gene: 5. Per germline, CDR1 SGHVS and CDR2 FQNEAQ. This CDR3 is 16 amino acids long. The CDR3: CASSFTRLAGGYEQYF. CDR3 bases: TGTGCCAGCAGCTTCACTCGACTAGCGGGAGGGTACGAGCAGTACTTC.

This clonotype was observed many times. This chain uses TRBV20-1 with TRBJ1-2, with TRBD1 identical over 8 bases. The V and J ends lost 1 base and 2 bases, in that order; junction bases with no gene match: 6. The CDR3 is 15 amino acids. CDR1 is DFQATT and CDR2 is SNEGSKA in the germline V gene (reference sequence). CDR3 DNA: TGCAGTGCTAGAGTAACTTGGACAGGGAACTATGGCTACACCTTC. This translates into CSARVTWTGNYGYTF.

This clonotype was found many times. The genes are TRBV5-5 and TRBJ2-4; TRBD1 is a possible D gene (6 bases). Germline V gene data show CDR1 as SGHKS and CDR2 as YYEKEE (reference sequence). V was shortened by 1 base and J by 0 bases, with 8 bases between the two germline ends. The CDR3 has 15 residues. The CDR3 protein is CASSLRTEAKNIQYF. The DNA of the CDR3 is TGTGCCAGCAGCTTGAGGACAGAAGCCAAAAACATTCAGTACTTC.

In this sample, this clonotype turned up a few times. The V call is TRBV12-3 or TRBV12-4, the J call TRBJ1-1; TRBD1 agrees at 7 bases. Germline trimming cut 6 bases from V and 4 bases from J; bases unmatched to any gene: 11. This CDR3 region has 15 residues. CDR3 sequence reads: CASRDRRGVSTEAFF. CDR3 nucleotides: TGTGCCAGCAGGGACAGGCGGGGAGTAAGCACTGAAGCTTTCTTT.

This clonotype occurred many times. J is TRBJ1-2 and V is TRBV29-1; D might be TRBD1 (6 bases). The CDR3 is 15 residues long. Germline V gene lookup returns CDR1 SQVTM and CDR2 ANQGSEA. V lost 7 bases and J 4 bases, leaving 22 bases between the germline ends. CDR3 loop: CSAESRDTSFYGYTF. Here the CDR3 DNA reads TGCAGCGCCGAAAGTCGGGACACGTCTTTCTATGGCTACACCTTC.

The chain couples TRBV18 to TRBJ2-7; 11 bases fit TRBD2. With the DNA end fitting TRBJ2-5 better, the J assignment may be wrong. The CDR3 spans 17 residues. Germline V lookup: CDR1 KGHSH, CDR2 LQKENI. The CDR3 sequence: CASSPMQTSGGKETQYF. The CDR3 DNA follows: TGTGCCAGCTCACCTATGCAAACTAGCGGGGGAAAGGAGACCCAGTACTTC.

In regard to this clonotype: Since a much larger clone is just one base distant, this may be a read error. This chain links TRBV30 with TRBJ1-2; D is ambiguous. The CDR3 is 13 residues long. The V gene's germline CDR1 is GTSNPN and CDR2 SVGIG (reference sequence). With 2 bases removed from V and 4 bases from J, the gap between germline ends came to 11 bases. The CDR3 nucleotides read TGTGCCTGGAGTTACACCGGTAGCTATGGCTACACCTTC. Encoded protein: CAWSYTGSYGYTF.

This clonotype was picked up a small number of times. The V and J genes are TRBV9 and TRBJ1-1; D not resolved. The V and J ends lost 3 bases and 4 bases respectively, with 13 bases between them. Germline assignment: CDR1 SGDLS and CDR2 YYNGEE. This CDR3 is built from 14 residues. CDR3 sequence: CASSAKVLATEAFF. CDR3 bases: TGTGCCAGCAGCGCGAAAGTCCTTGCCACTGAAGCTTTCTTT.

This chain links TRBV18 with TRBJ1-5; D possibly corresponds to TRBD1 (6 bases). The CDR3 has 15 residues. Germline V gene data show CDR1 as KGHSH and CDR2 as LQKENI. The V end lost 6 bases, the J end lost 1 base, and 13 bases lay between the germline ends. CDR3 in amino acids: CASSGAGKSNQPQHF. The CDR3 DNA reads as TGTGCCAGCTCGGGGGCAGGGAAGAGCAATCAGCCCCAGCATTTT.

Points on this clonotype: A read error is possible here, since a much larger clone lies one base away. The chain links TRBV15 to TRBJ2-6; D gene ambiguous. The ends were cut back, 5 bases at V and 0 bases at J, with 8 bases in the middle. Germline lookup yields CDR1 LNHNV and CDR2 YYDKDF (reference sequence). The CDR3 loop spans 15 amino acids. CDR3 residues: CATSWLDSGANVLTF. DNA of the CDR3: TGTGCCACCAGCTGGCTGGACTCTGGGGCCAACGTCCTGACTTTC.

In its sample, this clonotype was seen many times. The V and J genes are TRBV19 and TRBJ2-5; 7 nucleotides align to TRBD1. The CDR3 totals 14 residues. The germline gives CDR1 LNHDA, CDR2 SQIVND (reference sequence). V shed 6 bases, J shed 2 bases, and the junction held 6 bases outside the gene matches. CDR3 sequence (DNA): TGTGCCAGTAGCCACCCGGACAGGCAAGAGACCCAGTACTTC. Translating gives CASSHPDRQETQYF.

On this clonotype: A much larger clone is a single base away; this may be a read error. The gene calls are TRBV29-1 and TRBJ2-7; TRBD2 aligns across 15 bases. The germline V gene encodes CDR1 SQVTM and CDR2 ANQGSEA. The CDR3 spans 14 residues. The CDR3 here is CGVVAGLAGGEQYF. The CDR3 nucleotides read TGCGGCGTGGTTGCGGGACTAGCGGGAGGAGAGCAGTACTTC.

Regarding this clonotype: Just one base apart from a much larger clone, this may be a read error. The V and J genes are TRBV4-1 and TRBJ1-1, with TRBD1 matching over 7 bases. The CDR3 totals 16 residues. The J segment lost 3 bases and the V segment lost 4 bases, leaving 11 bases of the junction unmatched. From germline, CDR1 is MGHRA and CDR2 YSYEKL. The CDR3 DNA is TGCGCCAGCAGCCCCGGGACAGCGGACATGGACACTGAAGCTTTCTTT. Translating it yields CASSPGTADMDTEAFF.

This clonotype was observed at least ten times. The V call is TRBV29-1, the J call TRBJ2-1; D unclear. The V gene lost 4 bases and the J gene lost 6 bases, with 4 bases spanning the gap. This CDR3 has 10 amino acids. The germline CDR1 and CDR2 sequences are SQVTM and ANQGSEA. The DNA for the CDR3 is TGCAGCGTTGGGGTCAATGAGCAGTTCTTC. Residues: CSVGVNEQFF.

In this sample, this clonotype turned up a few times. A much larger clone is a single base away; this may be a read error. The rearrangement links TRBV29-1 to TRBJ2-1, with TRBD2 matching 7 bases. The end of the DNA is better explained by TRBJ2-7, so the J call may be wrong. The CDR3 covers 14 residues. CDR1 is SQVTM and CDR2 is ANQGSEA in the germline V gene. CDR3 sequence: CSVGRRETYNEQYF. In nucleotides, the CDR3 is TGCAGCGTTGGGAGGCGGGAGACCTACAATGAGCAGTACTTC.

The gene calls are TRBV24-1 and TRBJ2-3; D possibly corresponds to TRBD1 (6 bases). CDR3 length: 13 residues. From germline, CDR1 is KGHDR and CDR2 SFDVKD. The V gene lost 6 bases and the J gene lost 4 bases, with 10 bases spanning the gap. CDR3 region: CATSPTGPDTQYF. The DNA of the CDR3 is TGTGCCACCAGTCCCACAGGGCCAGATACGCAGTATTTT.

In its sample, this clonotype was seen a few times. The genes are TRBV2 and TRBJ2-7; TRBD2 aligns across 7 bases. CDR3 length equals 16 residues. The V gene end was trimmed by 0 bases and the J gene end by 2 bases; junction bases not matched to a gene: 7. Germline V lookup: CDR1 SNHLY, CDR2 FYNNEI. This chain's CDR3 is CASSEAASGGAYEQYF. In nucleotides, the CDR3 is TGTGCCAGCAGTGAAGCGGCTAGCGGAGGGGCCTACGAGCAGTACTTC.

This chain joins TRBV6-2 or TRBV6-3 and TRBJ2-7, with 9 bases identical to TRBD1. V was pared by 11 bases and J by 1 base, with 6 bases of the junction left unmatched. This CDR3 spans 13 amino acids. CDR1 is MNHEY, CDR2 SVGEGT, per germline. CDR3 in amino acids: CAGQGRESYEQYF. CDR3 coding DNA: TGTGCCGGACAGGGGCGGGAGTCCTACGAGCAGTACTTC.

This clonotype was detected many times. The DNA for the CDR3 is TGTGCCAGCGGCCGACAGACGAAGACCCAGTACTTC. Its translation: CASGRQTKTQYF. The V call is TRBV28, the J call TRBJ2-5, with D possibly TRBD1 on 5 matching bases. The germline CDR1 and CDR2 sequences are MDHEN and SYDVKM. The CDR3 is made up of 12 amino acids. V was pared by 8 bases and J by 6 bases, with 13 bases between.

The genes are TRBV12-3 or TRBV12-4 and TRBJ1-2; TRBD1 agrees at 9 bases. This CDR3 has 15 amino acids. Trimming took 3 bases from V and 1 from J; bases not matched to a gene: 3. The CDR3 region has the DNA TGTGCCAGCAGTTTCCGGACAGGGGATAACTATGGCTACACCTTC. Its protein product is CASSFRTGDNYGYTF.

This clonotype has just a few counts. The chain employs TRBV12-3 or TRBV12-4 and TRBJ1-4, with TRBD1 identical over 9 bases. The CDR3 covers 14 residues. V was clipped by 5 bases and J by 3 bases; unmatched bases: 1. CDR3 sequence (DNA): TGTGCCAGCAGTAGGACAGGGGCTAATGAAAAACTGTTTTTT. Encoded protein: CASSRTGANEKLFF.

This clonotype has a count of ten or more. CDR3 region: CASPTSGTIPYEQYF. CDR3 DNA: TGTGCCAGCCCGACTAGCGGGACAATTCCCTACGAGCAGTACTTC. The chain combines TRBV21-1 with TRBJ2-7; the table's D call of TRBD2 was not tested on the DNA. TRBV21-1 is noted as a pseudogene. The CDR3 consists of 15 residues.

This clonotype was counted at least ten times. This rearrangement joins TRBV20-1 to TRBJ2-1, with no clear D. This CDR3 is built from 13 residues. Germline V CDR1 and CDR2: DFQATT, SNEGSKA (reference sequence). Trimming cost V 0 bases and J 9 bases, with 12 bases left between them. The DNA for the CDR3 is TGCAGTGCTAGAGATAGTCCATTGGGTGAGCAGTTCTTC. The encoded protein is CSARDSPLGEQFF.

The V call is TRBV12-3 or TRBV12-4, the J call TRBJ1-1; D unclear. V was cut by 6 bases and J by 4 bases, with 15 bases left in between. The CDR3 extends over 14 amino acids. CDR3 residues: CASRFRGSGTEAFF. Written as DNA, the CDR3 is TGTGCCAGCAGGTTTCGGGGAAGTGGCACTGAAGCTTTCTTT.